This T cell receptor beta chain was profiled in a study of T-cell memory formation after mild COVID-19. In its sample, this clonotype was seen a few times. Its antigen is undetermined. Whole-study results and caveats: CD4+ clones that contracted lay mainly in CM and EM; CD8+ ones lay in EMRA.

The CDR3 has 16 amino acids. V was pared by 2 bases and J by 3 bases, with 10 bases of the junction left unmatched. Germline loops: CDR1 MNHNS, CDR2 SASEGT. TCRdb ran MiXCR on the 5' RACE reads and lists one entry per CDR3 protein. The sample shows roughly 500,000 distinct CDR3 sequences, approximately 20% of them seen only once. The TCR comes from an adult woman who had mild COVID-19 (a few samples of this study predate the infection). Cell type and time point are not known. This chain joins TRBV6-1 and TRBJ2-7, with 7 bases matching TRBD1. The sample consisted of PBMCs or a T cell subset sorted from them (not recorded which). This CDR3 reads CASSESPGTAFYEQYF. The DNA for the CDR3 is TGTGCCAGCAGTGAAAGCCCCGGGACAGCTTTCTACGAGCAGTACTTC.